These 20 T cell receptor beta chains came from one sample sequenced in a study of blood T cell repertoires in COVID-19. Sequencing was performed with immunoSEQ multiplex PCR; in TCRdb, only in-frame clones are kept and a portion is missing. The sample lists about 420,000 clones, roughly 90% occurring once. Material for sequencing was peripheral blood. The receptors were sampled from a man younger than 35 with COVID-19, enrolled during active disease.

This chain links TRBV3-1 (or the pseudogene TRBV3-2) with TRBJ2-5; 9 bases are a match to TRBD2. V shed 4 bases and J 3 bases; nucleotides not matched to a gene: 0. There are 13 residues in the CDR3. Germline V gene data show CDR1 as LGHDT and CDR2 as YNNKEL (reference sequence). The CDR3 loop is CASSPSGEETQYF. The CDR3 bases are TGTGCCAGCAGCCCTAGCGGGGAAGAGACCCAGTACTTC.

This chain joins TRBV2 and TRBJ1-4; D is undetermined. Germline values: CDR1 SNHLY, CDR2 FYNNEI. V was clipped by 11 bases and J by 8 bases, with 21 bases between them. This CDR3 has 14 residues. The CDR3 coding sequence is TGTGCCGGAAAAGGCCGGGTCGGCGGAGAAAAACTGTTTTTT. Its protein is CAGKGRVGGEKLFF.

The chain carries TRBV11-1 and TRBJ1-6; no firm D call. CDR3 length equals 11 residues. Trimming cost V 5 bases and J 14 bases, with 10 bases left between them. Germline CDR1 SGHAT, CDR2 FQDESV (reference sequence). CDR3: CASSPGSALHF. The CDR3 DNA reads TGTGCCAGCAGCCCAGGTTCGGCCCTCCACTTT.

This rearrangement joins TRBV9 to TRBJ2-2; 8 positions match TRBD1. V was clipped by 2 bases and J by 7 bases; unmatched bases: 19. Germline V lookup: CDR1 SGDLS, CDR2 YYNGEE. The CDR3 contains 19 residues. The CDR3 loop is CASSVKEGILTGGVGELFF. DNA for the CDR3: TGTGCCAGCAGCGTTAAAGAGGGGATACTAACAGGGGGAGTCGGGGAGCTGTTTTTT.

The chain is built from TRBV12-3 or TRBV12-4 and TRBJ2-2; no clear D. The CDR3 has 12 amino acids. Trimming shortened V by 6 bases and J by 1 base, and 3 bases separated the two germline ends. The DNA for the CDR3 is TGTGCCAGCAGCGTGAACACCGGGGAGCTGTTTTTT. Amino acid sequence: CASSVNTGELFF.

J is TRBJ1-1 and V is TRBV7-8, with a weak D call TRBD1 (5 bases). Germline V CDR1 and CDR2: SGHVS, FQNEAQ. The CDR3 consists of 14 residues. V was cut by 5 bases and J by 4 bases, with 14 bases left in between. CDR3 DNA sequence: TGTGCCAGCAGCCTAGTGCAGGGTGCCACTGAAGCTTTCTTT. It codes for CASSLVQGATEAFF.

V usage is TRBV3-1 (or the pseudogene TRBV3-2) and J usage is TRBJ1-2, with no clear D. The V gene lost 1 base and the J gene lost 2 bases, with 8 bases spanning the gap. Germline V gene data show CDR1 as LGHDT and CDR2 as YNNKEL (reference sequence). CDR3 length equals 14 residues. CDR3 residues: CASSQVRSNYGYTF. DNA for the CDR3: TGTGCCAGCAGCCAAGTACGTAGCAACTATGGCTACACCTTC.

The rearrangement joins TRBV11-2 to TRBJ2-1; D gene uncertain. In germline, CDR1 is SGHAT, CDR2 FQNNGV. CDR3 size: 13 residues. Trimming removed 5 bases from V and 2 bases from J, with 7 bases in between. CDR3 loop: CASSPLAYNEQFF. CDR3 DNA sequence: TGTGCCAGCAGCCCGCTAGCCTACAATGAGCAGTTCTTC.

The chain uses TRBV28 and TRBJ1-5; D not certain. V lost 2 bases and J lost 2, with 10 bases in between. CDR3 length equals 15 residues. Per the germline V gene, CDR1 is MDHEN and CDR2 is SYDVKM. The CDR3 here is CASSLGLGRNQPQHF. CDR3 coding DNA: TGTGCCAGCAGTTTAGGGTTGGGCCGCAATCAGCCCCAGCATTTT.

The CDR3 nucleotides are TGTGCCAGCAGGCAGGACAGGACCGGGGAGCTGTTTTTT. Its translation: CASRQDRTGELFF. This chain connects TRBV2 to TRBJ2-2; 7 bases match TRBD1. CDR3 length: 13 amino acids. The junction had 3 bases not matched to a gene; V was cut back by 6 bases and J by 5 bases. CDR1 and CDR2 from the germline V gene are SNHLY and FYNNEI.

The gene calls are TRBV30 and TRBJ2-2; 16 positions agree with TRBD2. Trimming removed 3 bases from V and 5 bases from J; junction bases left unmatched: 6. This CDR3 region has 17 residues. CDR1 and CDR2 from the germline V gene are GTSNPN and SVGIG (reference sequence). DNA for the CDR3: TGTGCCTGGAGGAAGGGACTAGCGGGAGGGGGGACCGGGGAGCTGTTTTTT. Amino acid sequence: CAWRKGLAGGGTGELFF.

The chain joins TRBV9 to TRBJ1-1; D may be TRBD1 (5 bases). Germline V gene data show CDR1 as SGDLS and CDR2 as YYNGEE. V was trimmed by 0 bases and J by 3 bases, leaving 12 bases between them. The CDR3 covers 15 residues. The CDR3 spells CASSVDPGLHTEAFF. The CDR3 DNA follows: TGTGCCAGCAGCGTAGACCCAGGGCTTCACACTGAAGCTTTCTTT.

This clone has a handful of counts. The V gene is TRBV19, the J gene TRBJ1-5; tentative D call: TRBD1 (6 bases). V was pared by 8 bases and J by 4 bases, with 18 bases between. Germline V gene data show CDR1 as LNHDA and CDR2 as SQIVND (reference sequence). The CDR3 runs 15 residues. CDR3 in DNA: TGTGCCAGTCGGGAACAGGGCCCTCCTAATCAGCCCCAGCATTTT. Protein product: CASREQGPPNQPQHF.

This chain joins TRBV7-3 and TRBJ2-1; TRBD2 matches at 10 bases. J was trimmed by 2 bases and V by 2 bases; bases with no gene match: 0. The CDR3 is 15 residues long. Germline CDR1 and CDR2: SGHTA and FQGTGA. The DNA of the CDR3 is TGTGCCAGCAGCTTACTAGCGGGAGCCTACAATGAGCAGTTCTTC. It specifies CASSLLAGAYNEQFF.

This chain joins TRBV6-4 and TRBJ2-3, with a weak D call TRBD1 (6 bases). The CDR3 is made up of 14 amino acids. Germline loops: CDR1 MRHNA, CDR2 SNTAGT. The germline V and J ends were trimmed by 3 bases and 2 bases, with 9 bases remaining between them. The DNA of the CDR3 is TGTGCCAGCAGTGAAGGGGGAGACACAGATACGCAGTATTTT. It translates to CASSEGGDTDTQYF.

The chain couples TRBV2 to TRBJ2-7; 7 nucleotides agree with TRBD2. The germline V gene encodes CDR1 SNHLY and CDR2 FYNNEI. The CDR3 spans 14 residues. The V segment lost 3 bases and the J segment 5 bases; nucleotides outside the gene matches: 7. The CDR3 sequence: CASSDLTSDDEQYF. CDR3 nucleotide sequence: TGTGCCAGCAGTGATTTAACTAGCGACGACGAGCAGTACTTC. Full variable domain (outside the CDR3, taken from reference TRBV2 and TRBJ2-7): EPEVTQTPSHQVTQMGQEVILRCVPISNHLYFYWYRQILGQKVEFLVSFYNNEISEKSEIFDDQFSVERPDGSNFTLKIRSTKLEDSAMYFCASSDLTSDDEQYFGPGTRLTVT.

The genes are TRBV5-4 and TRBJ2-5; a possible D gene is TRBD2 (7 bases). The CDR3 sequence is 14 residues long. Germline CDR1 reads SGHNT; CDR2 reads YYREEE (reference sequence). Trimming cost V 2 bases and J 5 bases, with 13 bases left between them. The CDR3 loop is CASSFGGARETQYF. CDR3 nucleotides: TGTGCCAGCAGCTTTGGGGGGGCGAGGGAGACCCAGTACTTC.

V and J are TRBV5-1 and TRBJ2-1, with 13 bases lining up with TRBD2. Germline CDR1 is SGHRS and CDR2 is YFSETQ. The V and J ends lost 1 base and 2 bases, in that order; junction bases with no gene match: 0. The CDR3 sequence is 16 residues long. As DNA, the CDR3 is TGCGCCAGCAGCTTGACTAGCGGGAGGGCCTACAATGAGCAGTTCTTC. It is translated as CASSLTSGRAYNEQFF.

The V call is TRBV5-1, the J call TRBJ2-1; 11 bases align to TRBD2. The germline CDR1 and CDR2 sequences are SGHRS and YFSETQ. Trimming took 0 bases from V and 9 from J; bases not matched to a gene: 5. This CDR3 region has 15 residues. The CDR3 loop reads CASSLELAGVIEQFF. The CDR3 DNA is TGCGCCAGCAGCTTGGAACTAGCGGGAGTTATTGAGCAGTTCTTC.

The chain joins TRBV6-5 to TRBJ1-1; 9 nucleotides align to TRBD1. Per germline, CDR1 MNHEY and CDR2 SVGAGI. CDR3 length: 14 residues. The junction had 2 bases not matched to a gene; V was cut back by 2 bases and J by 4 bases. The CDR3 protein is CASSYTTGGTEAFF. In DNA, the CDR3 is TGTGCCAGCAGTTACACGACAGGGGGCACTGAAGCTTTCTTT.